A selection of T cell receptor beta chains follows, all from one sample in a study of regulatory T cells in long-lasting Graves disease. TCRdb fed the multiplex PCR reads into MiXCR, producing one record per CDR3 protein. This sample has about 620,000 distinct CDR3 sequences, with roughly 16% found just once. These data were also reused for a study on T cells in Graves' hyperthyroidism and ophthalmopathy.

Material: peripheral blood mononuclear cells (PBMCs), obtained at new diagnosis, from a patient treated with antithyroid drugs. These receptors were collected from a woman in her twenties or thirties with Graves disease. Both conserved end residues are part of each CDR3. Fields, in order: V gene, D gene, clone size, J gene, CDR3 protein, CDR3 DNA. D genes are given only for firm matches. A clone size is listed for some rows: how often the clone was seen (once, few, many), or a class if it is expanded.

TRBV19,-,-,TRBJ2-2,CASWAGASNTGELFF,TGTGCCAGTTGGGCCGGGGCGTCGAACACCGGGGAGCTGTTTTTT
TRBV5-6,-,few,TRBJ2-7,CASRRRGMGSEQYF,TGTGCCAGCAGGAGAAGGGGGATGGGCTCCGAGCAGTACTTC
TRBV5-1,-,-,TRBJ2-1,CANSRQVDMNEQFF,TGCGCCAACAGCAGGCAGGTGGATATGAATGAGCAGTTCTTC
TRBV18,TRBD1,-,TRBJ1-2,CASSPPDRDGYTF,TGTGCCAGCTCACCACCGGACAGGGATGGCTACACCTTC
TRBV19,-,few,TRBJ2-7,CASSHRDGYYEQYF,TGTGCCAGTAGTCACCGGGACGGATACTACGAGCAGTACTTC
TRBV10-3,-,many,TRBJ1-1,CAISGTFYTEAFF,TGTGCCATCAGCGGGACATTCTACACTGAAGCTTTCTTT
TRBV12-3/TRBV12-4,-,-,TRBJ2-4,CASSLKGDIQYF,TGTGCCAGCAGTTTAAAGGGGGACATTCAGTACTTC
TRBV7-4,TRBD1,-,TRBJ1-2,CASSLVKWGLRTGISGYTF,TGTGCCAGCAGCTTAGTAAAGTGGGGGCTCAGGACAGGGATTAGTGGCTACACCTTC
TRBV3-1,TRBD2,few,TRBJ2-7,CASSQGISGAYEQYF,TGTGCCAGCAGCCAAGGTATTAGCGGGGCCTACGAGCAGTACTTC
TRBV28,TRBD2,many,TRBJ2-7,CASSPGWREGLYSYEQYF,TGTGCCAGCAGCCCTGGGTGGCGGGAGGGCCTTTACTCCTACGAGCAGTACTTC
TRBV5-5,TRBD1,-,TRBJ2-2,CASSFQDRPATGELFF,TGTGCCAGCAGCTTTCAGGACAGGCCCGCCACCGGGGAGCTGTTTTTT
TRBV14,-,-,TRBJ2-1,CASSRVALGYNEQFF,TGTGCCAGCAGCCGAGTCGCTCTAGGGTACAATGAGCAGTTCTTC
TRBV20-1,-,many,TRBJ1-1,CSARTANTEAFF,TGCAGTGCTCGGACCGCGAACACTGAAGCTTTCTTT
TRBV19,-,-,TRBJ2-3,CASSISNSKLDTQYF,TGTGCCAGTAGTATATCGAATAGCAAATTGGATACGCAGTATTTT
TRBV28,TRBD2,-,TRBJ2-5,CASSAGGWGETQYF,TGTGCCAGTTCCGCGGGGGGCTGGGGAGAGACCCAGTACTTC
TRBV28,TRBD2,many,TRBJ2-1,CASSPPGLAGGGMFF,TGTGCCAGCAGTCCACCGGGACTAGCGGGAGGGGGTATGTTCTTC
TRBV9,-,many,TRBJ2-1,CASSVGQSPMGVGEQFF,TGTGCCAGCAGCGTTGGACAGTCGCCGATGGGTGTTGGTGAGCAGTTCTTC
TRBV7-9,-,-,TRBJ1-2,CASNPSGRGNYGYTF,TGTGCCAGCAACCCTTCCGGGAGGGGAAACTATGGCTACACCTTC
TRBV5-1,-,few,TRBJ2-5,CASSGSIQETQYF,TGCGCCAGCAGCGGCAGCATTCAAGAGACCCAGTACTTC
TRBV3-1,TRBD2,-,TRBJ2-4,CGAPAGGRRWGKNIQYF,TGTGGTGCACCGGCTGGCGGGAGGAGGTGGGGCAAAAACATTCAGTACTTC
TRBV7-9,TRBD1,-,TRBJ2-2,CASSPRAGGTGELFF,TGTGCCAGCAGCCCAAGGGCAGGGGGCACCGGGGAGCTGTTTTTT
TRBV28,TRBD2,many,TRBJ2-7,CATQYGTSPYEQYF,TGTGCCACCCAATACGGGACTAGCCCCTACGAGCAGTACTTC
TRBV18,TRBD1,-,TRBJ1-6,CASSQGQAYNSPLHF,TGTGCCAGCTCACAGGGACAGGCCTATAATTCACCCCTCCACTTT
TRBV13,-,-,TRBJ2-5,CASSLDNRPRDQYF,TGTGCCAGCAGCTTAGATAACCGGCCTCGGGACCAGTACTTC
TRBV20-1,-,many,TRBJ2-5,CSARDSGALGAQYF,TGCAGTGCTAGAGATTCCGGCGCTCTTGGGGCCCAGTACTTC
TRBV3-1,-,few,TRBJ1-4,CASSRGQGINNEKLFF,TGTGCCAGCAGCCGTGGCCAAGGGATTAATAATGAAAAACTGTTTTTT
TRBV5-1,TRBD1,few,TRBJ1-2,CASSSQTGALGGYTF,TGCGCCAGCAGCTCGCAAACAGGGGCTTTGGGCGGCTACACCTTC
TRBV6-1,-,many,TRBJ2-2,CASANIKRLAPMNTGELFF,TGTGCCAGCGCGAACATAAAGAGGCTAGCGCCCATGAACACCGGGGAGCTGTTTTTT
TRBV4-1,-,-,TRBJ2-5,CASSPRTNQETQYF,TGCGCCAGCAGCCCGAGGACCAACCAAGAGACCCAGTACTTC
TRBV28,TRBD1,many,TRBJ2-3,CASRGQGMTDTQYF,TGTGCCAGCAGGGGACAGGGGATGACAGATACGCAGTATTTT
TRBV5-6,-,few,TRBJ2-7,CASSFWAYVEQYF,TGTGCCAGCAGCTTTTGGGCTTACGTCGAGCAGTACTTC
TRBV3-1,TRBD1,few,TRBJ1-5,CASGTGGRGTQHF,TGTGCCAGCGGGACAGGGGGCAGAGGGACCCAGCATTTT
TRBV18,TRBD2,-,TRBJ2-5,CASSPQLAGVETQYF,TGTGCCAGCTCACCACAACTAGCGGGAGTAGAGACCCAGTACTTC
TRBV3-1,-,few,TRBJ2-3,CASSQGALRTDTQYF,TGTGCCAGCTCTCAAGGAGCCCTACGCACAGATACGCAGTATTTT
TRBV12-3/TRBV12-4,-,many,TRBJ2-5,CASSFRGGNGGETQYF,TGTGCCAGCAGTTTTAGGGGCGGGAATGGGGGAGAGACCCAGTACTTC
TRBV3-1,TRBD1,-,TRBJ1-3,CASSLLQGEGNTIYF,TGTGCCAGCAGCCTTTTACAGGGGGAAGGAAACACCATATATTTT
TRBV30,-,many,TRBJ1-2,CAWTAQGRGAGYTF,TGTGCCTGGACGGCCCAGGGTCGGGGGGCTGGCTACACCTTC
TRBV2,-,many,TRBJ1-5,CASSDALRDNSNQPQHF,TGTGCCAGCAGCGACGCCCTCCGGGACAATAGCAATCAGCCCCAGCATTTT
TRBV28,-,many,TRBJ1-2,CASSRGTYGYTF,TGTGCCAGCAGCCGAGGGACATATGGCTACACCTTC
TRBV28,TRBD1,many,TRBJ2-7,CASSFQGTGSDEQYF,TGTGCCAGCAGTTTTCAGGGGACAGGGTCCGACGAGCAGTACTTC
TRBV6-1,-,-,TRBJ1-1,CATTGNTEAFF,TGTGCCACGACAGGGAACACTGAAGCTTTCTTT
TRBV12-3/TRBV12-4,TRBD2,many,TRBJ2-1,CASSFGGSGRDEQFF,TGTGCCAGCAGTTTTGGGGGAAGCGGGAGAGATGAGCAGTTCTTC
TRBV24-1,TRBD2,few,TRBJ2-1,CATSDLPGTSGYNEQFF,TGTGCCACCAGTGATTTGCCCGGGACTAGCGGATACAATGAGCAGTTCTTC
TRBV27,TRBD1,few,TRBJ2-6,CASKAGTVFSGANVLTF,TGTGCCAGCAAGGCAGGGACAGTTTTTTCTGGGGCCAACGTCCTGACTTTC
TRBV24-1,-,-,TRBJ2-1,CATSALTPLAVNEQFF,TGTGCCACCAGTGCCCTAACGCCTCTCGCTGTAAATGAGCAGTTCTTC
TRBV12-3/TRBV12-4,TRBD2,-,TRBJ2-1,CASRPGLALNEQFF,TGTGCCAGCAGACCGGGACTAGCCTTAAATGAGCAGTTCTTC
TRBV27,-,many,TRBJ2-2,CASSFWGANTGELFF,TGTGCCAGCAGTTTTTGGGGGGCGAACACCGGGGAGCTGTTTTTT
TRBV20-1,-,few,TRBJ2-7,CSARDPRASYEQYF,TGCAGTGCCCGAGACCCCCGGGCGTCGTACGAGCAGTACTTC
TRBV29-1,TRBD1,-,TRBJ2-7,CSVGPGQGTHEQYF,TGCAGCGTGGGACCGGGACAGGGGACACACGAGCAGTACTTC
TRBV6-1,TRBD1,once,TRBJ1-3,CASRNTGDTGNTIYF,TGTGCCAGCAGGAACACAGGGGACACTGGAAACACCATATATTTT
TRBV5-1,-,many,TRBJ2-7,CASSPIGAAYEQYF,TGCGCCAGCAGCCCGATTGGAGCGGCCTACGAGCAGTACTTC
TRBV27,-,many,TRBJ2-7,CASWGDSSWEQYF,TGTGCCAGTTGGGGGGACAGCTCTTGGGAGCAGTACTTC